This entry lists 23 T cell receptor beta chains sequenced from one sample in a study of T-cell memory formation after mild COVID-19. Using its own MiXCR run on the 5' RACE reads, TCRdb lists one record per CDR3 protein. The sample includes about 470,000 distinct CDR3 sequences, about 23% of them seen just once. The sequenced sample was PBMCs or a T cell subset sorted from them (not recorded which). Receptors were obtained from an adult woman who had mild COVID-19 (a few samples of this study predate the infection). Cell type and time point are not known.

This clonotype was counted between two and nine times. This sequence joins TRBV27 and TRBJ2-1, with TRBD2 as a possible D gene (7 bases). The CDR3 has 13 residues. V was trimmed by 3 bases and J by 7 bases, leaving 10 bases between them. CDR1 and CDR2 from the germline V gene are MNHEY and SMNVEV (reference sequence). CDR3 in amino acids: CASSFGGRNEQFF. In nucleotides, the CDR3 is TGTGCCAGCAGTTTCGGGGGGCGAAATGAGCAGTTCTTC.

This chain links TRBV12-3 or TRBV12-4 with TRBJ2-5; 14 bases fit TRBD2. The CDR3 is made up of 15 amino acids. Trimming cost V 5 bases and J 3 bases; bases outside gene matches: 2. The CDR3 spells CASSRTSGGKETQYF. DNA for the CDR3: TGTGCCAGCAGTCGGACTAGCGGGGGGAAAGAGACCCAGTACTTC.

This clonotype was seen many times. This chain connects TRBV11-2 to TRBJ2-7; TRBD1 agrees at 8 bases. The CDR3 runs to 14 residues. Trimming cost V 4 bases and J 4 bases; bases outside gene matches: 6. The germline V gene encodes CDR1 SGHAT and CDR2 FQNNGV. In DNA, the CDR3 is TGTGCCAGCAGCTCCGGGACAGGTTTATACGAGCAGTACTTC. Its translation: CASSSGTGLYEQYF.

This clonotype was detected a few times. The J gene is TRBJ1-5, the V gene TRBV4-2; D perhaps matches TRBD1 (6 bases). The CDR3 is made up of 14 amino acids. V was pared by 1 base and J by 7 bases, with 11 bases between. Germline V CDR1 and CDR2: LGHNA, YNFKEQ. As DNA, the CDR3 is TGTGCCAGCAGCCAAGGGAGGGGGGGACAGCCCCAGCATTTT. It codes for CASSQGRGGQPQHF.

This clonotype was recorded many times. The rearrangement joins TRBV7-2 to TRBJ1-2, with D perhaps matching TRBD1 (5 bases). The CDR3 contains 13 residues. Germline assignment: CDR1 SGHTA and CDR2 FQGNSA. V dropped 5 bases and J dropped 4 bases, with 11 bases sitting between them. The CDR3 DNA follows: TGTGCCAGCAGCACCCGGGACGGCTATGGCTACACCTTC. Translation gives CASSTRDGYGYTF.

The J gene is TRBJ2-7, the V gene TRBV19; D may be TRBD1 (6 bases). CDR3 length: 15 amino acids. V dropped 4 bases and J dropped 0 bases, with 13 bases sitting between them. CDR1 and CDR2 from the germline V gene are LNHDA and SQIVND (reference sequence). CDR3 loop: CASSSVHRASYEQYF. The CDR3 DNA follows: TGTGCCAGTAGTAGCGTACACAGGGCCTCCTACGAGCAGTACTTC.

This clonotype was observed a few times. The V and J genes are TRBV2 and TRBJ2-1; D might be TRBD1 (5 bases). This CDR3 region has 15 residues. Trimming took off 8 bases at V and 2 bases at J, with 16 bases between the two ends. In germline, CDR1 is SNHLY, CDR2 FYNNEI. CDR3 amino acids: CASLGFQGTYNEQFF. The CDR3 bases are TGTGCCAGCTTAGGATTCCAGGGAACCTACAATGAGCAGTTCTTC.

J is TRBJ1-3 and V is TRBV6-5; TRBD1 is a possible D gene (6 bases). The V gene's germline CDR1 is MNHEY and CDR2 SVGAGI. The germline V and J ends were trimmed by 9 bases and 4 bases, with 13 bases remaining between them. The CDR3 covers 13 residues. The CDR3 nucleotides are TGTGCCAGTCGGCCCGGGGGCGGAAACACCATATATTTT. Encoded protein: CASRPGGGNTIYF.

The chain uses TRBV7-9 and TRBJ2-7; perhaps TRBD2 as D (6 bases). Germline assignment: CDR1 SEHNR and CDR2 FQNEAQ (reference sequence). Trimming took off 5 bases at V and 6 bases at J, with 26 bases between the two ends. This CDR3 region has 17 residues. CDR3 sequence (DNA): TGTGCCAGCAGCCGACGTCCGGCGGAGGGGTTATTCTCCGAGCAGTACTTC. It translates to CASSRRPAEGLFSEQYF.

This clonotype appeared once. The V call is TRBV5-1, the J call TRBJ1-1, with a weak D call TRBD1 (6 bases). The germline V and J ends were trimmed by 0 bases and 0 bases, with 12 bases remaining between them. Looked up from germline, CDR1 is SGHRS and CDR2 is YFSETQ. This CDR3 comprises 16 residues. The CDR3 nucleotides read TGCGCCAGCAGCTTGGCCTCGACAGGTATGAACACTGAAGCTTTCTTT. As protein: CASSLASTGMNTEAFF.

This clonotype was observed a handful of times. The chain carries TRBV21-1 and TRBJ2-5; the table names TRBD1, a call not compared with the DNA. TRBV21-1 is given as a pseudogene. The CDR3 spans 16 residues. CDR3 residues: CASSKGPGTGTETQYF. The CDR3 DNA reads TGTGCCAGCAGCAAAGGCCCCGGGACAGGGACAGAGACCCAGTACTTC.

This clonotype occurred a few times. The chain joins TRBV11-3 to TRBJ2-1; 9 bases fit TRBD2. Per the germline V gene, CDR1 is SGHNT and CDR2 is YENEEA. This CDR3 has 18 residues. With V trimmed by 3 bases and J by 5 bases, 14 bases remained unmatched. The CDR3 reads CASSFRMLAGVGHNEQFF. CDR3 nucleotide sequence: TGTGCCAGCAGCTTTCGCATGTTAGCGGGAGTGGGCCACAATGAGCAGTTCTTC.

This clonotype occurred many times. V gene TRBV7-3 combines with J gene TRBJ2-3, with a tentative D call TRBD2 (6 bases). V was pared by 5 bases and J by 0 bases, with 6 bases between. This CDR3 contains 13 residues. Germline lookup yields CDR1 SGHTA and CDR2 FQGTGA. CDR3 DNA sequence: TGTGCCAGCAGCGCGGGGAGCACAGATACGCAGTATTTT. Protein sequence: CASSAGSTDTQYF.

This rearrangement joins TRBV7-9 to TRBJ2-6, with D perhaps TRBD2 (7 bases). Germline V gene lookup returns CDR1 SEHNR and CDR2 FQNEAQ (reference sequence). CDR3 length: 18 residues. Trimming cost V 5 bases and J 0 bases, with 17 bases left between them. The CDR3 loop is CASSHIGGAGSGANVLTF. Here the CDR3 DNA reads TGTGCCAGCAGCCACATTGGGGGGGCTGGCTCTGGGGCCAACGTCCTGACTTTC. The variable domain in full, completed from reference TRBV7-9 and TRBJ2-6, reads DTGVSQNPRHKITKRGQNVTFRCDPISEHNRLYWYRQTLGQGPEFLTYFQNEAQLEKSRLLSDRFSAERPKGSFSTLEIQRTEQGDSAMYLCASSHIGGAGSGANVLTFGAGSRLTVL.

This clonotype was observed a single time. V is TRBV6-6 and J is TRBJ2-1; perhaps D is TRBD1 or TRBD2 (5 bases each). V shed 5 bases and J shed 6 bases, with 23 bases lying between them. Germline lookup yields CDR1 MNHNY and CDR2 SVGAGI (reference sequence). The CDR3 is 17 amino acids. The CDR3 protein is CASSLAGLGPRINEQFF. As DNA, the CDR3 is TGTGCCAGCAGTCTTGCCGGACTGGGACCGAGGATCAATGAGCAGTTCTTC.

This clonotype was counted a few times. V gene TRBV5-4 combines with J gene TRBJ2-7; D remains unclear. The CDR3 spans 15 residues. V lost 0 bases and J lost 3, with 13 bases in between. Germline V gene sequence: CDR1 SGHNT, CDR2 YYREEE (reference sequence). CDR3 DNA: TGTGCCAGCAGCTTGGCGGATGACATGAACTACGAGCAGTACTTC. It yields the protein CASSLADDMNYEQYF.

This CDR3 is CAWGWQGSGYTF. The DNA of the CDR3 is TGTGCCTGGGGTTGGCAGGGAAGTGGCTACACCTTC. The chain carries TRBV30 and TRBJ1-2; a weak D match, TRBD1 (5 bases). Germline V gene sequence: CDR1 GTSNPN, CDR2 SVGIG (reference sequence). V was cut by 5 bases and J by 7 bases, with 14 bases left in between. The CDR3 is 12 residues long.

The V gene is TRBV24-1, the J gene TRBJ2-6, with 8 bases identical to TRBD1. Germline CDR1 reads KGHDR; CDR2 reads SFDVKD. The CDR3 extends over 17 amino acids. The trim removed 11 bases at V and 0 bases at J, leaving 11 bases unmatched. The CDR3 is CAIGAGQDPSGANVLTF. The CDR3 DNA reads as TGTGCCATCGGGGCGGGACAGGACCCCTCTGGGGCCAACGTCCTGACTTTC.

The rearrangement joins TRBV7-9 to TRBJ1-6; 8 positions match TRBD1. The CDR3 is 14 amino acids. CDR1 and CDR2 (germline): SEHNR, FQNEAQ (reference sequence). Trimming removed 3 bases from V and 11 bases from J; junction bases left unmatched: 6. CDR3 DNA sequence: TGTGCCAGCAGCTTTGGACAGGGAGGAACACCCCTCCACTTT. Amino acids: CASSFGQGGTPLHF.

This clonotype occurred a few times. The rearrangement links TRBV20-1 to TRBJ2-7; 8 bases match TRBD1. This CDR3 has 16 amino acids. Germline-derived CDR1 and CDR2 are DFQATT and SNEGSKA (reference sequence). Trimming removed 4 bases from V and 3 bases from J; junction bases left unmatched: 14. As DNA, the CDR3 is TGCAGTGCTACTGACCCCGACAGGGGACTTGTCTACGAGCAGTACTTC. It yields the protein CSATDPDRGLVYEQYF.

This clonotype was counted a few times. The chain has TRBV18 and TRBJ2-3; 11 nucleotides line up with TRBD1. The junction had 2 bases not matched to a gene; V was cut back by 3 bases and J by 3 bases. Germline V CDR1 and CDR2: KGHSH, LQKENI. This CDR3 is built from 15 residues. The CDR3: CASSPDRGRTDTQYF. CDR3 sequence (DNA): TGTGCCAGCTCACCGGACAGGGGGCGGACAGATACGCAGTATTTT. The variable domain in full, completed from reference TRBV18 and TRBJ2-3, reads NAGVMQNPRHLVRRRGQEARLRCSPMKGHSHVYWYRQLPEEGLKFMVYLQKENIIDESGMPKERFSAEFPKEGPSILRIQQVVRGDSAAYFCASSPDRGRTDTQYFGPGTRLTVL.

The chain has TRBV30 and TRBJ1-1, with 7 bases fitting TRBD1. Germline-derived CDR1 and CDR2 are GTSNPN and SVGIG (reference sequence). V gave up 3 bases and J gave up 7 bases; unmatched junction bases: 8. This CDR3 contains 13 residues. Here the CDR3 reads CAWRGTGVVEAFF. The CDR3 nucleotides read TGTGCCTGGAGGGGAACAGGGGTTGTTGAAGCTTTCTTT. Full variable domain (missing parts from reference TRBV30 and TRBJ1-1): SQTIHQWPATLVQPVGSPLSLECTVEGTSNPNLYWYRQAAGRGLQLLFYSVGIGQISSEVPQNLSASRPQDRQFILSSKKLLLSDSGFYLCAWRGTGVVEAFFGQGTRLTVV.

This clonotype came up a few times. The V call is TRBV6-5, the J call TRBJ2-7; 9 positions match TRBD2. The CDR3 extends over 14 amino acids. V trimming: 7 bases; J trimming: 3 bases; junction bases outside the gene matches: 7. The germline V gene encodes CDR1 MNHEY and CDR2 SVGAGI. CDR3 coding DNA: TGTGCCAGCACCAAAGCGGGAGGCCTCTACGAGCAGTACTTC. The encoded protein is CASTKAGGLYEQYF.